The 2 T cell receptor beta chains given below trace back to one sample, sequenced in a study of T cell responses to AZD1222 COVID-19 vaccine (TCRdb year 2021). Read against the paper, the sample's time point label means: baseline before first vaccination. According to the study, the label for this sample's treatment or condition signals: meningococcal conjugate vaccine given as trial control. Libraries were made using the immunoSEQ multiplex PCR assay. TCRdb carries this immuneACCESS record with in-frame sequences only. Its versions omit some clonotypes, under half of them owing to an unresolved V gene in the studies checked, with the rest unexplained. A total of about 110,000 clones appear in this sample, 88% of them only once. Of the sample, 9.5% to 15% falls within the top ten clones. This sample comprised peripheral blood, obtained on day 0 of MenACWY control vaccination. These receptors all stem from an adult in good health.

The rearrangement uses TRBV4-3 and TRBJ2-3; D may be TRBD2 (5 bases). Looked up from germline, CDR1 is LGHNA and CDR2 is YSLEER. The CDR3 loop spans 15 amino acids. The V end lost 2 bases, the J end lost 1 base, and 10 bases lay between the germline ends. The CDR3 nucleotides read TGCGCCAGCAGCCAATTCAGCGGAGGCACAGATACGCAGTATTTT. Translating it yields CASSQFSGGTDTQYF.

The chain links TRBV28 to TRBJ2-7; possibly TRBD1 for D (5 bases). V lost 6 bases, J lost 6 bases, and 24 bases lay in between. The germline CDR1 and CDR2 sequences are MDHEN and SYDVKM. The CDR3 length is 16 residues. Here the CDR3 reads CASRVETEGAPAEQYF. The CDR3 DNA sequence: TGTGCCAGCAGAGTAGAGACTGAAGGGGCCCCCGCCGAGCAGTACTTC.